This T cell receptor beta chain was captured in a study of PD-1 blockade in classical Hodgkin lymphoma. Findings and limits, study-wide: Still unresolved is the cause of the repertoire differences, which may be disease activity or prior therapy.

As for this clone: Antigen: not known.

Brentuximab vedotin exposure varied among the patients, all of whom had relapsed after autologous stem cell transplantation. Generated by immunoSEQ multiplex PCR, the TCRdb table keeps only in-frame clones and is missing some. The sample lists 45,000 to 55,000 clones; over 70% were seen once. This receptor was identified in a human donor with classical Hodgkin lymphoma. The source was peripheral blood mononuclear cells (PBMCs), collected at baseline.

CDR3: CASSHFTGRDTEAFF. The CDR3 DNA reads as TGCGCCAGCAGCCATTTTACAGGGCGGGACACTGAAGCTTTCTTT. The chain has TRBV4-3 and TRBJ1-1; D might be TRBD1 (6 bases). CDR3 length equals 15 residues. The germline V gene has CDR1 LGHNA and CDR2 YSLEER. V lost 3 bases and J 3 bases, leaving 14 bases between the germline ends.